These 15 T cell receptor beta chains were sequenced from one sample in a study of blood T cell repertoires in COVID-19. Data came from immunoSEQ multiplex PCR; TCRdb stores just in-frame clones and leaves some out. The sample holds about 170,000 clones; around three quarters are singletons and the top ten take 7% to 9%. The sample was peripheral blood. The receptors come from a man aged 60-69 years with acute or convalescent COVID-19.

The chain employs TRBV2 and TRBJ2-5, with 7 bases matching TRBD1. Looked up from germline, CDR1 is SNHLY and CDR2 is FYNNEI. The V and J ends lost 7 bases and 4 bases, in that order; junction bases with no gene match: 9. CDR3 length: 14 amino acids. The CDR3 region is CASKPGQILETQYF. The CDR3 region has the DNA TGTGCCAGCAAGCCGGGACAGATTTTAGAGACCCAGTACTTC.

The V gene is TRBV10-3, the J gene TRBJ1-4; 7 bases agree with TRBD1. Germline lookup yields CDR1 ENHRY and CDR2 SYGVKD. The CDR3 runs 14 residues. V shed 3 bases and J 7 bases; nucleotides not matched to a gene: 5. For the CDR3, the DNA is TGTGCCATCAGTGATACAGGGGCCGGTGAAAAACTGTTTTTT. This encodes CAISDTGAGEKLFF.

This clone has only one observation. The CDR3, as DNA: TGTGCCAGCATCCCCCAACAGGGCTATGGCTACACCTTC. It is translated as CASIPQQGYGYTF. The J gene is TRBJ1-2, the V gene TRBV12-3 or TRBV12-4; D is perhaps TRBD1 (6 bases). The CDR3 spans 13 residues. V lost 7 bases, J lost 4 bases, and 13 bases lay in between.

The CDR3 sequence: CASSERVYGYTF. CDR3 in DNA: TGTGCCAGCAGCGAACGGGTCTATGGCTACACCTTC. The chain carries TRBV5-6 and TRBJ1-2; D is undetermined. The CDR3 totals 12 residues. The V end was cut by 4 bases, the J end by 4 bases, with 8 bases between. The germline V gene has CDR1 SGHDT and CDR2 YYEEEE.

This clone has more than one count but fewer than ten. CDR3 coding DNA: TGCGCCAGCAGCATATCCGGGGTTACTGAAGCTTTCTTT. Translated, it gives CASSISGVTEAFF. The rearrangement joins TRBV5-1 to TRBJ1-1; D remains unclear. V was pared by 4 bases and J by 5 bases, with 12 bases between. The CDR3 consists of 13 residues. Germline values: CDR1 SGHRS, CDR2 YFSETQ.

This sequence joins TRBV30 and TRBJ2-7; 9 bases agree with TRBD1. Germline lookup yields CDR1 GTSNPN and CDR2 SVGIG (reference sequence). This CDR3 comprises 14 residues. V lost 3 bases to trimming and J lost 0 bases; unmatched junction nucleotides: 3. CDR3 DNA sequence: TGTGCCTGGAGGGACAGGGGAAACTCCTACGAGCAGTACTTC. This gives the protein CAWRDRGNSYEQYF.

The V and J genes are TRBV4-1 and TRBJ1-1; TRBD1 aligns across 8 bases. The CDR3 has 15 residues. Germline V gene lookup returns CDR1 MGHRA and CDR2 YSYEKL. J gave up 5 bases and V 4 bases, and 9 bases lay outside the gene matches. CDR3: CASSRDAGGYTEAFF. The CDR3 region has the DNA TGCGCCAGCAGCCGGGATGCAGGGGGCTATACTGAAGCTTTCTTT.

The CDR3 reads CASSSDRESSYNEQFF. CDR3 bases: TGTGCCAGCAGTTCGGACAGGGAGAGCTCCTACAATGAGCAGTTCTTC. V usage is TRBV13 and J usage is TRBJ2-1; 8 positions match TRBD1. The germline CDR1 and CDR2 sequences are PRHDT and FYEKMQ (reference sequence). This CDR3 spans 16 amino acids. The junction had 7 bases not matched to a gene; V was cut back by 6 bases and J by 0 bases.

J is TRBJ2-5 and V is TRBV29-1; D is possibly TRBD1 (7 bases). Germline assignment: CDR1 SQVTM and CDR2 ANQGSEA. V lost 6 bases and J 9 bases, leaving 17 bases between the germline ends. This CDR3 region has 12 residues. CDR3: CSVVTTGEAQYF. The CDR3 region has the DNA TGCAGCGTCGTCACCACAGGGGAGGCCCAGTACTTC.

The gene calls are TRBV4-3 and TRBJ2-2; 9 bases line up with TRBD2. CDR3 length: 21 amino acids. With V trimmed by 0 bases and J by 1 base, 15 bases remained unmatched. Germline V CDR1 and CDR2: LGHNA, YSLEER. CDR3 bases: TGCGCCAGCAGCCAAGACTGGGTGCGGGGGGGCCGCGGCTTGAACACCGGGGAGCTGTTTTTT. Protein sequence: CASSQDWVRGGRGLNTGELFF.

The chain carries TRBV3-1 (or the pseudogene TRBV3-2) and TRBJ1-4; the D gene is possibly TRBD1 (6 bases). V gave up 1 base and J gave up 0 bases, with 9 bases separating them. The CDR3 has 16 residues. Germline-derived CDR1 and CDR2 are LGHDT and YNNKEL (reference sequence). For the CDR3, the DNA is TGTGCCAGCAGCCAAGGGGGGGGCACAACTAATGAAAAACTGTTTTTT. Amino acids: CASSQGGGTTNEKLFF.

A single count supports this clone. The chain's CDR3 is CASSNYRGSSYNEQFF. CDR3 nucleotide sequence: TGTGCCAGCAGTAACTACAGGGGGAGCTCCTACAATGAGCAGTTCTTC. The rearrangement joins TRBV6-5 to TRBJ2-1; 8 bases line up with TRBD1. V shed 5 bases and J 0 bases; nucleotides not matched to a gene: 6. From germline, CDR1 is MNHEY and CDR2 SVGAGI. The CDR3 loop spans 16 amino acids.

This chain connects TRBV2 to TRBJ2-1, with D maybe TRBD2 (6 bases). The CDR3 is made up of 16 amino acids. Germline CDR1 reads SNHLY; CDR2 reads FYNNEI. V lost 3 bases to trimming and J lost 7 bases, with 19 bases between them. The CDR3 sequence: CASSDYPRGGGNEQFF. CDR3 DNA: TGTGCCAGCAGTGATTACCCCCGAGGTGGGGGGAATGAGCAGTTCTTC.

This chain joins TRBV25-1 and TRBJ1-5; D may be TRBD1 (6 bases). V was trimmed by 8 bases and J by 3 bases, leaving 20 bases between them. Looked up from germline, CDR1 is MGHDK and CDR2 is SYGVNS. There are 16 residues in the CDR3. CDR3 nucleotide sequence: TGTGCCAGCGCGAGCCGGGACACCCTCTTCAATCAGCCCCAGCATTTT. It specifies CASASRDTLFNQPQHF.

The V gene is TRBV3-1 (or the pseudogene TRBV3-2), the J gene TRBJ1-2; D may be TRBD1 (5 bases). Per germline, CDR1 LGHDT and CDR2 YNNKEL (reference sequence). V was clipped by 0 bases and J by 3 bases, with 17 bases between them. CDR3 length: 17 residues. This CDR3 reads CASSQDPQGLSDYGYTF. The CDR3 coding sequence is TGTGCCAGCAGCCAAGATCCGCAGGGTTTATCGGACTATGGCTACACCTTC.